The next 22 T cell receptor beta chains were all read from a single sample in a study of early T cells in non-severe SARS-CoV-2 infection. TCRdb redid the calling of the 5' RACE reads with MiXCR, one entry per CDR3 protein. The data contain some 82,000 distinct CDR3 sequences, less than 15% of them seen just once; the ten biggest clones take up around 4.8%. Source: whole blood, taken at baseline. Every receptor here comes from an adult who was a healthcare worker with PCR-confirmed SARS-CoV-2 infection or an uninfected control (not recorded which).

This clonotype was counted many times. V usage is TRBV7-9 and J usage is TRBJ2-3; 8 bases align to TRBD2. The CDR3 is made up of 18 amino acids. The junction had 14 bases not matched to a gene; V was cut back by 4 bases and J by 2 bases. CDR1 and CDR2 from the germline V gene are SEHNR and FQNEAQ (reference sequence). The CDR3 protein is CASSSRGGSYYPTDTQYF. CDR3 nucleotides: TGTGCCAGCAGCTCTCGGGGGGGAAGCTACTACCCCACAGATACGCAGTATTTT.

This clonotype has only a few counts. The chain recombines TRBV7-3 with TRBJ2-1; maybe TRBD1 (6 bases). V was clipped by 4 bases and J by 5 bases, with 24 bases between them. The germline V gene has CDR1 SGHTA and CDR2 FQGTGA. CDR3 length equals 18 residues. CDR3: CASSYDSQGRRGNNEQFF. Here the CDR3 DNA reads TGTGCCAGCAGCTACGACAGTCAGGGGCGACGAGGAAACAATGAGCAGTTCTTC.

This chain links TRBV7-8 with TRBJ2-3; TRBD1 might be the D (6 bases). CDR1 and CDR2 from the germline V gene are SGHVS and FQNEAQ. CDR3 length: 13 amino acids. V gave up 7 bases and J gave up 4 bases, with 12 bases separating them. CDR3 bases: TGTGCCAGCACCCACAGGGTAGCAGATACGCAGTATTTT. This sequence encodes CASTHRVADTQYF.

This clonotype came up many times. This chain uses TRBV7-8 with TRBJ1-6; 7 bases map to TRBD1. CDR3 length equals 15 residues. V trimming: 5 bases; J trimming: 10 bases; junction bases outside the gene matches: 11. Germline V gives CDR1 SGHVS, CDR2 FQNEAQ. The DNA for the CDR3 is TGTGCCAGCAGCCTACAGATCCAGGGGGGCTCACCCCTCCACTTT. Translated, it gives CASSLQIQGGSPLHF. The full variable domain, with the rest looked up from reference TRBV7-8 and TRBJ1-6, is GAGVSQSPRYKVAKRGQDVALRCDPISGHVSLFWYQQALGQGPEFLTYFQNEAQLDKSGLPSDRFFAERPEGSVSTLKIQRTQQEDSAVYLCASSLQIQGGSPLHFGNGTRLTVT.

A few counts support this clonotype. The V gene is TRBV2, the J gene TRBJ2-2; the match to TRBD1 covers 9 bases. V lost 4 bases and J lost 4; bases outside the gene matches: 1. This CDR3 is built from 14 residues. Per the germline V gene, CDR1 is SNHLY and CDR2 is FYNNEI. CDR3 amino acids: CASSGDRATGELFF. The CDR3 nucleotides are TGTGCCAGCAGTGGGGACAGGGCCACCGGGGAGCTGTTTTTT.

This clonotype was recorded a few times. V is TRBV20-1 and J is TRBJ1-4; 7 bases match TRBD1. Germline lookup yields CDR1 DFQATT and CDR2 SNEGSKA (reference sequence). The CDR3 loop spans 19 amino acids. Trimming removed 3 bases from V and 0 bases from J; junction bases left unmatched: 16. The CDR3 DNA reads TGCAGTGCTAGTAGGCCCCCGGGACAGCGGGGAGCAACTAATGAAAAACTGTTTTTT. Residues: CSASRPPGQRGATNEKLFF.

This clonotype was observed many times. The CDR3 protein is CASSLVGRTLGADTQYF. The CDR3 DNA sequence: TGTGCCAGCAGCTTGGTGGGACGGACCCTGGGCGCAGATACGCAGTATTTT. The chain combines TRBV5-4 with TRBJ2-3; D is possibly TRBD1 or TRBD2 (5 bases each). CDR1 is SGHNT, CDR2 YYREEE, per germline (reference sequence). The V and J ends lost 0 bases and 4 bases respectively, with 18 bases between them. This CDR3 is 17 amino acids long.

J is TRBJ2-3 and V is TRBV12-3 or TRBV12-4, with 7 bases that match TRBD2. V was clipped by 3 bases and J by 4 bases; unmatched bases: 1. The CDR3 runs to 13 residues. CDR3 bases: TGTGCCAGCAGTTTGGGAGGGCCAGATACGCAGTATTTT. It yields the protein CASSLGGPDTQYF.

The chain carries TRBV4-1 and TRBJ2-7, with 11 bases matching TRBD2. The CDR3 covers 19 residues. The V gene's germline CDR1 is MGHRA and CDR2 YSYEKL. V trimming: 0 bases; J trimming: 3 bases; junction bases outside the gene matches: 13. CDR3 sequence (DNA): TGCGCCAGCAGCCAAGACGTCCCGAGTACTAGCGGGGGCCGCTACGAGCAGTACTTC. Its protein product is CASSQDVPSTSGGRYEQYF.

This clonotype showed up just a few times. The rearrangement links TRBV5-5 to TRBJ2-5; TRBD1 or TRBD2 may be the D gene (5 bases each). There are 17 residues in the CDR3. Germline lookup yields CDR1 SGHKS and CDR2 YYEKEE (reference sequence). V lost 5 bases and J 4 bases, leaving 24 bases between the germline ends. This CDR3 is CASSWNPGRQTGETQYF. The CDR3 DNA reads as TGTGCCAGCAGTTGGAACCCGGGACGTCAGACCGGAGAGACCCAGTACTTC.

V usage is TRBV29-1 and J usage is TRBJ2-5, with D unresolved. CDR1 SQVTM and CDR2 ANQGSEA come from the germline V gene. V shed 1 base and J shed 5 bases, with 8 bases lying between them. This CDR3 is built from 12 residues. DNA of the CDR3: TGCAGCGTTGAAGGGATTGGGGAGACCCAGTACTTC. This sequence encodes CSVEGIGETQYF.

The chain employs TRBV11-3 and TRBJ2-1, with D tentatively TRBD1 or TRBD2 (5 bases each). This CDR3 has 15 residues. Germline CDR1 and CDR2: SGHNT and YENEEA. Deletions cut 5 bases from V and 7 bases from J, with 18 bases between. The CDR3 is CASSLQGGQKNEQFF. DNA of the CDR3: TGTGCCAGCAGCCTTCAGGGCGGGCAAAAGAATGAGCAGTTCTTC.

The J gene is TRBJ2-7, the V gene TRBV28, with 8 bases identical to TRBD1. Germline V CDR1 and CDR2: MDHEN, SYDVKM. The CDR3 spans 16 residues. V lost 6 bases, J lost 3 bases, and 13 bases stayed unmatched. The CDR3 protein is CASRSAGTGFIYEQYF. CDR3 coding DNA: TGTGCCAGCAGGTCCGCCGGGACAGGTTTTATCTACGAGCAGTACTTC.

DNA of the CDR3: TGTGCCAGCAGTTATCGGGGATGGGGAGAGACCCAGTACTTC. It codes for CASSYRGWGETQYF. The chain carries TRBV6-5 and TRBJ2-5; possible D gene TRBD2, 5 bases. CDR1 and CDR2 (germline): MNHEY, SVGAGI. Trimming removed 3 bases from V and 4 bases from J, with 12 bases in between. The CDR3 length is 14 residues.

The chain combines TRBV5-1 with TRBJ1-1, with D unclear. Germline V gene data show CDR1 as SGHRS and CDR2 as YFSETQ. The V gene lost 0 bases and the J gene lost 1 base, with 7 bases spanning the gap. The CDR3 is 14 amino acids. The CDR3 bases are TGCGCCAGCAGCTTGGCAGTAACGAACACTGAAGCTTTCTTT. Protein: CASSLAVTNTEAFF.

The CDR3 reads CASTPSGTTGDEQYF. The DNA for the CDR3 is TGTGCCAGCACCCCCTCGGGGACAACGGGTGACGAGCAGTACTTC. The V gene is TRBV12-3 or TRBV12-4, the J gene TRBJ2-7, with D perhaps TRBD1 (6 bases). V lost 7 bases and J 5 bases, leaving 21 bases between the germline ends. The CDR3 length is 15 residues.

This clonotype has only a few counts. The chain has TRBV3-1 and TRBJ1-5, with TRBD1 as a possible D gene (5 bases). The CDR3 totals 14 residues. V lost 1 base to trimming and J lost 7 bases, with 11 bases between them. Germline CDR1 LGHDT, CDR2 YNNKEL (reference sequence). CDR3 sequence reads: CASSQGGGTQPQHF. CDR3 in DNA: TGTGCCAGCAGCCAAGGGGGAGGGACGCAGCCCCAGCATTTT.

This clonotype was counted ten times or more. CDR3 nucleotide sequence: TGTGCCAGCAGGCCCGGCTGGGGCACTGAAGCTTTCTTT. Translation: CASRPGWGTEAFF. The rearrangement links TRBV6-6 to TRBJ1-1, with no clear D. This CDR3 has 13 residues. Trimming took off 6 bases at V and 4 bases at J, with 12 bases between the two ends. CDR1 and CDR2 (germline): MNHNY, SVGAGI (reference sequence).

The sample holds many counts of this clonotype. J is TRBJ1-4 and V is TRBV20-1, with 12 bases fitting TRBD1. V lost 3 bases, J lost 2 bases, and 13 bases stayed unmatched. The CDR3 is made up of 19 amino acids. Germline V lookup: CDR1 DFQATT, CDR2 SNEGSKA (reference sequence). DNA of the CDR3: TGCAGTGCTAGCCCCGGGACAGGGGGCATACGTGCCACTAATGAAAAACTGTTTTTT. It yields the protein CSASPGTGGIRATNEKLFF.

J is TRBJ1-6 and V is TRBV27, with a tentative D call TRBD1 (5 bases). V gave up 0 bases and J gave up 11 bases, with 23 bases separating them. Germline V lookup: CDR1 MNHEY, CDR2 SMNVEV (reference sequence). This CDR3 comprises 18 residues. DNA of the CDR3: TGTGCCAGCAGTTTATCCCGCTCCTTCAGACAGTCCCCAACACCCCTCCACTTT. Translation gives CASSLSRSFRQSPTPLHF.

The chain links TRBV10-3 to TRBJ2-7; TRBD2 matches 8 bases. Germline V lookup: CDR1 ENHRY, CDR2 SYGVKD. The CDR3 loop spans 13 amino acids. J gave up 5 bases and V 10 bases, and 10 bases lay outside the gene matches. The CDR3 here is CATHQQAGDEQYF. CDR3 coding DNA: TGTGCCACCCACCAGCAAGCGGGAGACGAGCAGTACTTC.

In this sample, this clonotype turned up many times. This chain connects TRBV20-1 to TRBJ2-1; maybe TRBD2 (5 bases). CDR3 length equals 16 residues. V gave up 6 bases and J gave up 6 bases, with 24 bases separating them. Looked up from germline, CDR1 is DFQATT and CDR2 is SNEGSKA (reference sequence). The CDR3 nucleotides are TGCAGTGCAACTCCGAGGGCTAGTTACGCGATCAATGAGCAGTTCTTC. Residues: CSATPRASYAINEQFF.